This T cell receptor (beta chain) was captured in a study of T cell repertoires in cytomegalovirus infection. The length of the CDR3 is 14 residues. Germline assignment: CDR1 SGHTA and CDR2 FQGNSA. V was clipped by 6 bases and J by 2 bases, with 12 bases between them. This clonotype was recorded at least ten times. TCRdb processed the reads anew with MiXCR; each CDR3 protein has one entry. The table lists approximately 490,000 distinct CDR3 sequences, around 11% of them singletons, with 9.5% to 13% in the top ten. The chain joins TRBV7-2 to TRBJ2-3; perhaps D is TRBD1 or TRBD2 (5 bases each). The clonotype was recovered from a human donor in good health (CMV status not recorded). Some clones in this sample may be carry-over from other donors' samples. Sequenced material: PBMCs. CDR3 amino acids: CASSNSGTTDTQYF. The CDR3 DNA reads as TGTGCCAGCAGTAATTCCGGGACCACAGATACGCAGTATTTT. The full variable domain, in which reference TRBV7-2 and TRBJ2-3 provide the parts outside the CDR3, is GAGVSQSPSNKVTEKGKDVELRCDPISGHTALYWYRQSLGQGLEFLIYFQGNSAPDKSGLPSDRFSAERTGGSVSTLTIQRTQQEDSAVYLCASSNSGTTDTQYFGPGTRLTVL.